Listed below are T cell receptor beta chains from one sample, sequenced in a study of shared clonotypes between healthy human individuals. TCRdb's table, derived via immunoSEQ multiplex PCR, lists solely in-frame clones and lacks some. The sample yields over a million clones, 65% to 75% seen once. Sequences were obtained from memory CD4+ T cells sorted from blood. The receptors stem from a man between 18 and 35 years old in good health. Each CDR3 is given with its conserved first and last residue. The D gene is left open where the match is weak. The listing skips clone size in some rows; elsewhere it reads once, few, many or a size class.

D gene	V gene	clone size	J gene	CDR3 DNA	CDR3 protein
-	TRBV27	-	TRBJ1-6	TGTGCCAGCAGTTTAGGGAGGTCGGCCTATAATTCACCCCTCCACTTT	CASSLGRSAYNSPLHF
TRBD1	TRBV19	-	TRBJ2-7	TGTGCCAGTAGTATACTAGGACAGGGGACCTACGAGCAGTACTTC	CASSILGQGTYEQYF
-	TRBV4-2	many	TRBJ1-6	TGTGCCAGCAGCCAAGAGGGAACAGCCTTGAAGCCCCTCCACTTT	CASSQEGTALKPLHF
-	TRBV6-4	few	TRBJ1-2	TGTGCCAGCCCAGTCTATGGCTACACCTTC	CASPVYGYTF
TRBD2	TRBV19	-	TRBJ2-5	TGTGCCAGTAGTATGTGGACTAGCGGGATCGGGAAGACCCAGTACTTC	CASSMWTSGIGKTQYF
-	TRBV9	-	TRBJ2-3	TGTGCCAGTCGTAGATCTAGCACAGATACGCAGTATTTT	CASRRSSTDTQYF
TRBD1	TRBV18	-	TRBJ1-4	TGTGCCAGCTCCCAGGGGGCCTGGAATGAAAAACTGTTTTTT	CASSQGAWNEKLFF
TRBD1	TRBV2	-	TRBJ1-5	TGTGCCAGCAGATTGCGGGGACAGAGCAATCAGCCCCAGCATTTT	CASRLRGQSNQPQHF
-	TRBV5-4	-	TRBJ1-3	TGTGCCAGCAGCTCCCAGGCGGGGGGGTCCTCTGGAAACACCATATATTTT	CASSSQAGGSSGNTIYF
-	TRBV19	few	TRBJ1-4	TGTGCCAATGGGGAATTGTGGGATGAAAAACTGTTTTTT	CANGELWDEKLFF